This T cell receptor (beta chain) was observed in a study of cytomegalovirus exposure and HLA in healthy donors (dated by TCRdb to about 2017). Study-level background: An earlier analysis of some 500 of the donors reported roughly 270 Gb of sequence data and some 120 million unique TCR beta sequences from roughly 200 million T cells. About 320 gigabases of sequencing data and 78 million or so unique TCR sequences were included in an early release covering under 650 HLA-typed donors. The genetic ancestry cluster associated with self-reported Caucasian donors included around 76% of the approximately 400 genotyped donors. The study aimed to test whether signatures of past pathogen exposure could be identified by cataloging public T cell receptors. The T cell repertoires of 700 or so subjects were profiled by immunosequencing and related to cytomegalovirus serostatus. Besides the first cohort of more than 650 subjects, a separate validation cohort made up of 120 different subjects was used. High-throughput TCR immunosequencing, statistical association of individual TCRs with disease status, and machine learning were combined to predict cytomegalovirus infection status. A later analysis re-analyzed previously published TCR beta repertoires from 666 donors and added high-resolution HLA genotyping to study TCR occurrence patterns. In the later analysis, no new phenotypic data were used to find candidate immune exposures; instead, reliance was placed on TCR beta sequences and their occurrence across donors. To decide whether each TCR beta V gene segment behaved as functional or pseudogenic, an earlier analysis of fewer than 750 of the donors relied on high-throughput TCR beta sequencing. Donor age, sex, ethnicity and CMV serostatus were compiled alongside the repertoire data. In a later genetic analysis, genome-wide SNP genotypes for about 65% of the 666 donors were used, and that subset was treated as a discovery cohort. Every discovery cohort repertoire had been produced on one sequencing platform. Class I and class II HLA loci were covered by the typing at four-digit resolution. The number of typed donors differed by locus: about 620-640 for A, B, C, DRB1 and DQB1; 522 for DQA1; roughly 600 for DPA1; and 400 to 480 for DPB1. Because of strong linkage in the cohort, five DR-DQ haplotypes were treated as single units for association and clustering. On average, roughly 240,000 unique TCR beta nucleotide sequences were sequenced per donor among roughly 430 genotyped donors of the cohort, with roughly 18% of those sequences being non-productive.

As for this clone: Its antigen remains undetermined. No base qualities exist here, and no much larger clone lies one base off it.

Study-level results and caveats: According to a later genetic analysis, donors in an Asian-associated ancestry cluster had fewer N-insertions in productive TCRs than the approximately 630-donor mean. An earlier analysis of 587 of the donors showed that most TCR beta V segments appeared in productive rearrangements either about 90% or about 30% of the time, which broadly matched IMGT annotations. In a later analysis, TCR association rates were found to vary across HLA loci, with the most associated TCRs seen for DRB1 alleles and the fewest for HLA-C alleles. The study gave a list of about 170 TCR beta chains associated with cytomegalovirus. Cytomegalovirus status was reported to be diagnosed by the classifier with high specificity and sensitivity in both the original and validation cohorts. Because HLA typing was missing for some donors at each locus, association tests included only the typed subset. In a later analysis, most CMV-associated TCR beta chains were found to appear HLA-restricted, with HLA associations seemingly driven largely by CMV exposure. Correlated functional status among segregating V segments might reflect linkage disequilibrium, but an unknown experimental factor could not be ruled out. According to the authors, the approach could potentially be generalized to other disease states and immunological phenotypes. Approximately 16 rarely observed V segments, including chromosome 9 orphons, were excluded from the earlier analysis of about 500 of the donors because counts were too low. Because the 87-base-pair reads could not distinguish some IMGT-functional V segments, including TRBV6-2 and TRBV6-3, those segments were excluded. A later analysis reported that several top co-occurrence clusters appeared linked to parvovirus B19, influenza, CMV and Epstein-Barr virus. When HLA alleles, especially DR and DQ, strongly co-occurred, attributing TCR associations to individual alleles was difficult. In a later analysis, some 17,000 TCR beta sequences were associated with specific HLA alleles at a false discovery rate of 0.05. In a later genetic analysis, a missense DCLRE1C variant was associated with V-gene and J-gene trimming of TCR beta chains, and the association was replicated in an independent cohort. In this cohort, only TCR beta chains were sequenced, and detectable features were limited by the absence of alpha or paired-chain data. A group of highly shared sequence variants was considered likely to be a technical artifact of the sequencing pipeline. Most TCR sequences were observed very rarely across donors, whereas some public TCRs were present in many individuals. Presence/absence analyses assumed roughly uniform sequencing depth across donors, an assumption that may not hold. A further reported finding was that TCR beta sequences accurately predicted the HLA-A and HLA-B alleles for most subjects in the first cohort. Immune exposure information for the cohort was limited to CMV serostatus. A few of the identified cytomegalovirus-associated TCR beta chains were confirmed in vitro to be specific for cytomegalovirus antigens. In a later analysis, HLA-associated TCR beta chains were found to be more clonally expanded and to have lower generation probabilities than equally common non-associated chains.

Receptors were amplified or captured by the immunoSEQ multiplex PCR assay. For the multiplex PCR, a mixture combining 60 forward primers for TCR Vbeta segments and 13 reverse primers for TCR Jbeta segments was used. Amplification of the CDR3 region of rearranged TCR beta genes was performed with a multiplex PCR assay on genomic DNA. The Illumina HiSeq System was used to sequence the amplified TCR beta libraries as 87-base-pair reads. In the paper's pipeline: A later analysis tallied about 77 million unique TCR beta chains across the 700 or so repertoires, and roughly 11 million of those chains were shared by two or more donors. Raw reads were error-corrected and collapsed into unique sequences by a nearest-neighbor algorithm in which closely related sequences were merged to remove PCR and sequencing errors. To assign V, D and J gene segments, CDR3 sequences were aligned to IMGT reference sequences. Each retained sequence needed at least a six-nucleotide match to both a V gene segment and a J gene segment. A rearrangement counted as productive if the CDR3 had no stop codons and remained in frame with V and J, and every other rearrangement counted as non-productive. Following IMGT convention, CDR3 was defined as the stretch from the second conserved V-encoded cysteine up to the conserved J-encoded phenylalanine. In an earlier analysis of around 600 of the donors, sequences lacking an unambiguous match to a single V gene segment were excluded. In an earlier analysis of around 590 of the donors, a V segment was called functional when productive rearrangements were above 56.7%, and segregating when the standard deviation between donors exceeded 5%. A statistical classification framework was built to diagnose cytomegalovirus status from the catalog of TCR beta chain sequences. In a later analysis, TCR nucleotide sequences were compared against IMGT/GENE-DB human TR gene sequences so that V and J genes could be assigned. The TCRdist pipeline was used in a later analysis to assign CDR3 sequences and most-parsimonious VDJ recombination scenarios. In a later analysis, each TCR beta chain was defined by its CDR3 amino acid sequence together with its V-gene family, and reads lacking a unique V-gene family were excluded. To address suspected cross-contamination and a sequencing artifact, a later analysis removed 450 to 700 highly shared, low-generation-probability nucleotide sequences. For each public chain, a later analysis derived a clonal expansion index from normalized ranks of inferred template counts within each repertoire. A later analysis computed generation probabilities with a VDJ recombination model fitted to out-of-frame rearrangements, and checked the results against IGoR. In a later analysis, TCR-TCR, TCR-HLA and TCR-CMV co-occurrence was scored with hypergeometric tests, and a repertoire-size bias correction was applied to TCR pairs. To estimate false discovery rates, a later analysis permuted the HLA or CMV assignments 20 times. In a later analysis, co-occurring TCRs were grouped using DBSCAN, with TCRdist sequence similarity added in when clustering inside HLA-allele-positive subsets. Co-occurrence clustering excluded repertoires with fewer than 30,000 or more than 120,000 public chains, plus five with anomalous nucleotide sharing. What TCRdb holds here is the immuneACCESS table cut down to in-frame rearrangements. Part of the clones is not present; checked against another copy, under half of the missing clones reflect an unresolved V gene, and the others are unexplained. D and trimming were read from the DNA, whereas the V and J calls and clone size are those reported in that table. This sample gives around 140,000 clones in total; more than 75% of them show up just once. 0.9% to 1.2% of the sample goes to the ten largest clones.

Measured from the cysteine to the phenylalanine, the CDR3 is 15 residues long. Only the CDR3 portion is preserved as DNA: 45 bases, with reading frame beginning at the first base. Per the germline V gene, MNHEY is the CDR1 and SVGAGI is the CDR2. The V end gives up 2 bases and the J end 5 bases, leaving 7 bases in the junction not matched to a gene. The cohort consisted of 666 healthy bone marrow donors. At the time of sampling, every cohort member was nominally healthy, though immune exposures that went unrecorded were likely present. The donor tested CMV seronegative and was one of the 352 seronegative cohort members. Each donor provided a peripheral blood sample, and peripheral blood mononuclear cells were used for TCR beta sequencing. The Qiagen DNeasy Blood Extraction Kit was used to extract genomic DNA from the blood cell samples.

The receptor was isolated from a male donor in good health and CMV-seronegative. The sample was PBMCs. The chain joins TRBV6-5 to TRBJ2-7, with 9 bases in between that match TRBD1. The base sequence is TGTGCCAGCAGTTACGACGGGACAGGGAACAACGAGCAGTACTTC. Translated, it gives CASSYDGTGNNEQYF.